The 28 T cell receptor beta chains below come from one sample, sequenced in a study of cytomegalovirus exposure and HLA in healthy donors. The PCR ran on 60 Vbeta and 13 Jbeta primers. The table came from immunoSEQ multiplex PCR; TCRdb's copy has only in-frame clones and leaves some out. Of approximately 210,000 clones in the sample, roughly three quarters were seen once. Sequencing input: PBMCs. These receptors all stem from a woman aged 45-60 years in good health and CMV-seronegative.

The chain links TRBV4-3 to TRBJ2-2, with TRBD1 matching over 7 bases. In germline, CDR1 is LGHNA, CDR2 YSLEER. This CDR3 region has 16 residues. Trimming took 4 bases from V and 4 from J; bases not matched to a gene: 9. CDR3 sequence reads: CASSLGRTGATGELFF. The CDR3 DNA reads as TGCGCCAGCAGCCTCGGGCGGACAGGAGCCACCGGGGAGCTGTTTTTT.

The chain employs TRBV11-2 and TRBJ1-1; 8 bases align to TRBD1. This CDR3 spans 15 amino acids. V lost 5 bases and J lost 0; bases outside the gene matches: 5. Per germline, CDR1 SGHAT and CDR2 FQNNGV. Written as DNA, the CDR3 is TGTGCCAGCAGCCCTCGACAGGGGATGAACACTGAAGCTTTCTTT. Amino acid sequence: CASSPRQGMNTEAFF.

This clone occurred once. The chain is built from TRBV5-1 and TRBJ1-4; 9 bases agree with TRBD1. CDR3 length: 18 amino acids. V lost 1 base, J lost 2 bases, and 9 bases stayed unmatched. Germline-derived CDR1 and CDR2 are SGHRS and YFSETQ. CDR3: CASSLSGTGPRTNEKLFF. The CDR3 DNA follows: TGCGCCAGCAGCTTGTCGGGGACAGGGCCCCGGACTAATGAAAAACTGTTTTTT.

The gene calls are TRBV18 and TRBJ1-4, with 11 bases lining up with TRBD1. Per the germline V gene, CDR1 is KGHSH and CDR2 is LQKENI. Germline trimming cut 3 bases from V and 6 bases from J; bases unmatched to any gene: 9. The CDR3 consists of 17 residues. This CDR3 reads CASSPLLPGQGDEKLFF. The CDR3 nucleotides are TGTGCCAGCTCACCCTTACTTCCGGGACAGGGGGATGAAAAACTGTTTTTT.

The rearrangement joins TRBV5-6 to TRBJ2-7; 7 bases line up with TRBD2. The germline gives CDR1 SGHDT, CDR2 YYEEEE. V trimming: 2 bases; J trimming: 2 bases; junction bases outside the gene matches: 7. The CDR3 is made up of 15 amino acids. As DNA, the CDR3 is TGTGCCAGCAGCTTCCTAGCGGCTACCACCTACGAGCAGTACTTC. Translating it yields CASSFLAATTYEQYF.

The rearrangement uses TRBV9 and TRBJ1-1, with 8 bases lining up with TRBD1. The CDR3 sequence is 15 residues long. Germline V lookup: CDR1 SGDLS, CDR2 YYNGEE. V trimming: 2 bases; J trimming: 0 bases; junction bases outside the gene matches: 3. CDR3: CASSVGTGVNTEAFF. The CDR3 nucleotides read TGTGCCAGCAGCGTCGGGACAGGAGTGAACACTGAAGCTTTCTTT.

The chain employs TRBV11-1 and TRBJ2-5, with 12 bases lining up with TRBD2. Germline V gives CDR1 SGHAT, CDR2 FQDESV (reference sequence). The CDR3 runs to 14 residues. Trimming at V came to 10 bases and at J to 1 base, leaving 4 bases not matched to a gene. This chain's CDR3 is CAISTSGGQETQYF. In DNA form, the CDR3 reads TGTGCCATATCGACTAGCGGGGGCCAAGAGACCCAGTACTTC.

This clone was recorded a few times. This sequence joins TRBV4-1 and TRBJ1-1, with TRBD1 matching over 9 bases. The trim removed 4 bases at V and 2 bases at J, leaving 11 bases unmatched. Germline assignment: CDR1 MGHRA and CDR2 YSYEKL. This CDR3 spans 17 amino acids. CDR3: CASSRGTGREPNTEAFF. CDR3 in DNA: TGCGCCAGCAGCCGAGGGACAGGGCGGGAGCCTAACACTGAAGCTTTCTTT.

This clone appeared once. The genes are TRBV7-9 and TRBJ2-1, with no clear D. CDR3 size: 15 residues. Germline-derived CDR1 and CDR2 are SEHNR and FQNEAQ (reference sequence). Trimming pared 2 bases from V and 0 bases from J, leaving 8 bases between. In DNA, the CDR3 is TGTGCCAGCAGCTTATCGACGGGCTCCTACAATGAGCAGTTCTTC. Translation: CASSLSTGSYNEQFF. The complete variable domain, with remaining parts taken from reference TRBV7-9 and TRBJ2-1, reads DTGVSQNPRHKITKRGQNVTFRCDPISEHNRLYWYRQTLGQGPEFLTYFQNEAQLEKSRLLSDRFSAERPKGSFSTLEIQRTEQGDSAMYLCASSLSTGSYNEQFFGPGTRLTVL.

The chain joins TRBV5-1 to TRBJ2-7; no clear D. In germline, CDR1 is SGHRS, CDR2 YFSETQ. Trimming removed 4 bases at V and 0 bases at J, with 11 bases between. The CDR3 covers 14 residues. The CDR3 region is CASSQLAASYEQYF. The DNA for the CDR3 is TGCGCCAGCAGCCAACTGGCGGCCTCCTACGAGCAGTACTTC.

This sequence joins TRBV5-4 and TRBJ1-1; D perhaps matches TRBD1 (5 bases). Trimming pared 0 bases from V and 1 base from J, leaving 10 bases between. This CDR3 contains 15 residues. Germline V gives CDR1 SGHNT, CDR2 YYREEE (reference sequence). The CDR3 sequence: CASSLVGGSNTEAFF. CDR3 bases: TGTGCCAGCAGCTTGGTCGGGGGATCGAACACTGAAGCTTTCTTT. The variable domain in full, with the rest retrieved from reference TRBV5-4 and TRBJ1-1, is ETGVTQSPTHLIKTRGQQVTLRCSSQSGHNTVSWYQQALGQGPQFIFQYYREEENGRGNFPPRFSGLQFPNYSSELNVNALELDDSALYLCASSLVGGSNTEAFFGQGTRLTVV.

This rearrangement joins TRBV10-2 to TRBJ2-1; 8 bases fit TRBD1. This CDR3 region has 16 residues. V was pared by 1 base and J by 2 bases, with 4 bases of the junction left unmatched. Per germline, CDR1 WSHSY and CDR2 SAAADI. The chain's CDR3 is CASSELTGVPYNEQFF. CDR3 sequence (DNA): TGCGCCAGCAGTGAGTTGACAGGGGTGCCCTACAATGAGCAGTTCTTC.

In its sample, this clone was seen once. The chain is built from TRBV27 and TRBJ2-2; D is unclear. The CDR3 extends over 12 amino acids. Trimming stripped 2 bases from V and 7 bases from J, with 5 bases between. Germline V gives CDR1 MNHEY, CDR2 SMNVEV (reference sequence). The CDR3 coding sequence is TGTGCCAGCAGTTTACGAGGCGGGGAGCTGTTTTTT. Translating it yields CASSLRGGELFF.

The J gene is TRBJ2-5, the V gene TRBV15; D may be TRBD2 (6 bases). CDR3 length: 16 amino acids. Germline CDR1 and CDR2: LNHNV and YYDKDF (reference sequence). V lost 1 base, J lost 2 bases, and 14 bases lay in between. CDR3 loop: CATSRAGTFPQETQYF. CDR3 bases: TGTGCCACCAGCAGAGCCGGGACTTTCCCACAAGAGACCCAGTACTTC.

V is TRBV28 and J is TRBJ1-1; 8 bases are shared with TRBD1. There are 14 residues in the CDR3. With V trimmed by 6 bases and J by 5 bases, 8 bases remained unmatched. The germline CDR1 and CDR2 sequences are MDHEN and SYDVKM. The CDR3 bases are TGTGCCAGCAGACTCCACAGGGGGGGGACTGAAGCTTTCTTT. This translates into CASRLHRGGTEAFF.

In DNA, the CDR3 is TGTGCCAGCAGTTACTCGCAGGGGATTGCTCCCGGTGAAGCTTTCTTT. Its translation: CASSYSQGIAPGEAFF. The chain recombines TRBV6-6 with TRBJ1-1, with D possibly being TRBD1 (6 bases). The CDR3 runs 16 residues. Germline-derived CDR1 and CDR2 are MNHNY and SVGAGI (reference sequence). Trimming removed 0 bases from V and 7 bases from J, with 18 bases in between.

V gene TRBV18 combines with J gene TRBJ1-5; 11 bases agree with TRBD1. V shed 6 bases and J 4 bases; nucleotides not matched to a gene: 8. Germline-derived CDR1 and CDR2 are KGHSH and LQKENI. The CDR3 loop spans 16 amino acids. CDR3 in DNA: TGTGCCAGCTCCCTATCCGGGACAGGGGGTAATCAGCCCCAGCATTTT. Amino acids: CASSLSGTGGNQPQHF.

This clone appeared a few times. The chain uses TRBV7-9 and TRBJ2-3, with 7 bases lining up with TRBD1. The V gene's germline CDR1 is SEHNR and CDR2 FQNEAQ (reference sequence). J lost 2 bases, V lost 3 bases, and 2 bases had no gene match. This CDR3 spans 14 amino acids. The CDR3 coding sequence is TGTGCCAGCAGCTTTGGGACAGCCACAGATACGCAGTATTTT. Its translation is CASSFGTATDTQYF.

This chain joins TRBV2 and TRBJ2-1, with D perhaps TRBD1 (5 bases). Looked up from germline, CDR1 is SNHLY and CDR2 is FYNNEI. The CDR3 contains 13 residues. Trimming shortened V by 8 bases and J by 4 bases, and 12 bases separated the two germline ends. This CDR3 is CASGKTEYNEQFF. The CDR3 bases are TGTGCCAGCGGCAAGACAGAGTACAATGAGCAGTTCTTC.

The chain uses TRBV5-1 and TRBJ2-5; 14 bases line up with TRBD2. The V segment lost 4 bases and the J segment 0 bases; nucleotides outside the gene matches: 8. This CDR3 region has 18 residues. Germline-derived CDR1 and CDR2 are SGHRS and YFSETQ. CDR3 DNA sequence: TGCGCCAGCAGCCCGGGGACTAGCGGGAGTCTTTACCAAGAGACCCAGTACTTC. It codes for CASSPGTSGSLYQETQYF. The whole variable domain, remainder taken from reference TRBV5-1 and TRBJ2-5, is KAGVTQTPRYLIKTRGQQVTLSCSPISGHRSVSWYQQTPGQGLQFLFEYFSETQRNKGNFPGRFSGRQFSNSRSEMNVSTLELGDSALYLCASSPGTSGSLYQETQYFGPGTRLLVL.

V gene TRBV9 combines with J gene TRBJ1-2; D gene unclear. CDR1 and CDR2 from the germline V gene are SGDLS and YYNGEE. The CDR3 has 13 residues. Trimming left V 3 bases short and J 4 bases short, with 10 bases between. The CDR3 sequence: CASSGTAGYGYTF. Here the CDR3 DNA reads TGTGCCAGCAGCGGGACCGCGGGCTATGGCTACACCTTC.

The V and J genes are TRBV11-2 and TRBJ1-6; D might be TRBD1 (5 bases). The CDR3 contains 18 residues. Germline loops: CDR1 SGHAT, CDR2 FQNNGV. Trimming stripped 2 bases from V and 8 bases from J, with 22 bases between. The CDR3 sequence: CASSLSVPGRGRDSPLHF. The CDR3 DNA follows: TGTGCCAGCAGCTTATCTGTTCCGGGGAGGGGACGGGATTCACCCCTCCACTTT.

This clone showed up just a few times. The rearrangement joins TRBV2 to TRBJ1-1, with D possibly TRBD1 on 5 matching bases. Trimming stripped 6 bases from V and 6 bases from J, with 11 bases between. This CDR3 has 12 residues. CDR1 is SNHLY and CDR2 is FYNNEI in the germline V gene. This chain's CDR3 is CASSDGRAEAFF. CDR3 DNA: TGTGCCAGCAGCGACGGCAGGGCTGAAGCTTTCTTT.

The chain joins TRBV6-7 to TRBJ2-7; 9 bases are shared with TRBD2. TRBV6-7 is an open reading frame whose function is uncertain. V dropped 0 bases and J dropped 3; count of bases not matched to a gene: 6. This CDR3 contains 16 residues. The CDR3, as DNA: TGTGCCAGCAGTTACTCCTCGAGCGGGAGGCTCTACGAGCAGTACTTC. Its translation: CASSYSSSGRLYEQYF.

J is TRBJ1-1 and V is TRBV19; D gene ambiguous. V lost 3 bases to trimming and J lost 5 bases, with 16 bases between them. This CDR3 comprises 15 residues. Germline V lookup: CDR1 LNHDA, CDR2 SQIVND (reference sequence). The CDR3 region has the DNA TGTGCCAGTAGTATCGGTCCTCCCCAGAGGACTGAAGCTTTCTTT. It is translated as CASSIGPPQRTEAFF.

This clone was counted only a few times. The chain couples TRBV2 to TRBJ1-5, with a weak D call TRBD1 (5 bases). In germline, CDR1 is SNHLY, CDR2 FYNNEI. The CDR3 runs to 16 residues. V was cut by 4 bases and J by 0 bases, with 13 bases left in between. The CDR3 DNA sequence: TGTGCCAGCAGTGGGCCGCAGGGCCATAGCAATCAGCCCCAGCATTTT. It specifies CASSGPQGHSNQPQHF.

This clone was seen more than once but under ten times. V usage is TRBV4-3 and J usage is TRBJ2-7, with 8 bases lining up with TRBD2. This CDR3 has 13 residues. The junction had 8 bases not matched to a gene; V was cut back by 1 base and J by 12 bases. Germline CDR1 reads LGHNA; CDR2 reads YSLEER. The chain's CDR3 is CASSQVLAGVTYF. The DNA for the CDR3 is TGCGCCAGCAGCCAAGTTCTAGCGGGTGTTACGTACTTC.

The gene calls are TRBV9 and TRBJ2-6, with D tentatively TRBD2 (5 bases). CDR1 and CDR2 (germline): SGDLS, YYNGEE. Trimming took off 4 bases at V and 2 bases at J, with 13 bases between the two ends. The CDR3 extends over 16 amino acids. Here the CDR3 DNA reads TGTGCCAGCAGCCCACGCCTAGCAGCTGGGGCCAACGTCCTGACTTTC. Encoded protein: CASSPRLAAGANVLTF.